The 27 T cell receptor beta chains listed next were all sequenced from one sample in a study of cytotoxic CD8 clonotypes in ibrutinib-treated CLL. TCRdb's table, derived via immunoSEQ multiplex PCR, lists solely in-frame clones and lacks some. The table lists more than 200,000 clones, roughly 79% of them singletons, with about 10% in the top ten. Sequencing was performed on PBMCs, taken after 12 months of ibrutinib treatment. The receptors here all came from a human donor with chronic lymphocytic leukemia.

This clone came up a few times. Other nucleotide sequences from this sample produce the same CDR3. The V and J genes are TRBV6-5 and TRBJ1-1; no clear D gene. V dropped 0 bases and J dropped 1 base, with 6 bases sitting between them. Germline-derived CDR1 and CDR2 are MNHEY and SVGAGI. The length of the CDR3 is 14 residues. CDR3 in amino acids: CASSYSSENTEAFF. CDR3 nucleotides: TGTGCCAGCAGTTACTCATCGGAGAACACTGAAGCTTTCTTT.

This chain uses TRBV28 with TRBJ1-6; no clear D. The CDR3 runs 18 residues. V was shortened by 4 bases and J by 3 bases, with 19 bases between the two germline ends. Germline CDR1 MDHEN, CDR2 SYDVKM. CDR3 loop: CASSSSFGRVVYNSPLHF. The CDR3 bases are TGTGCCAGCAGTTCTTCCTTCGGGAGGGTAGTCTATAATTCACCCCTCCACTTT.

This chain uses TRBV27 with TRBJ2-1; 7 positions match TRBD2. Germline lookup yields CDR1 MNHEY and CDR2 SMNVEV (reference sequence). There are 15 residues in the CDR3. V shed 2 bases, J shed 5 bases, and the junction held 6 bases outside the gene matches. The CDR3 sequence: CASSLRPSGNNEQFF. In nucleotides, the CDR3 is TGTGCCAGCAGTTTACGGCCTAGCGGAAACAATGAGCAGTTCTTC.

This sequence joins TRBV5-1 and TRBJ2-7; 8 bases fit TRBD1. This CDR3 has 15 amino acids. CDR1 SGHRS and CDR2 YFSETQ come from the germline V gene. V shed 3 bases, J shed 5 bases, and the junction held 10 bases outside the gene matches. The CDR3 sequence: CASSYLQGATHEQYF. In DNA form, the CDR3 reads TGCGCCAGCAGCTATCTTCAGGGGGCGACTCACGAGCAGTACTTC.

The genes are TRBV19 and TRBJ2-1; the match to TRBD2 covers 14 bases. This CDR3 is built from 19 residues. The V and J ends lost 4 bases and 0 bases, in that order; junction bases with no gene match: 8. In germline, CDR1 is LNHDA, CDR2 SQIVND (reference sequence). The DNA for the CDR3 is TGTGCCAGTAGTACGACCGGGACTAGCGGGAGATCCTCCTACAATGAGCAGTTCTTC. This gives the protein CASSTTGTSGRSSYNEQFF.

V and J are TRBV23-1 and TRBJ2-7; TRBD1 is a possible D gene (5 bases). TRBV23-1 is an open reading frame whose function is uncertain. Trimming took 6 bases from V and 4 from J, leaving 13 bases between them. The CDR3 is made up of 13 amino acids. Here the CDR3 reads CASRPNQGYEQYF. The CDR3 DNA reads TGCGCCAGCAGGCCTAATCAGGGTTACGAGCAGTACTTC.

The V call is TRBV2, the J call TRBJ2-1; D is ambiguous. Germline CDR1 SNHLY, CDR2 FYNNEI. V gave up 8 bases and J gave up 15 bases, with 23 bases separating them. This CDR3 has 13 amino acids. The CDR3, as DNA: TGTGCCAGCTCGACCCAGGAAATCCCTCTGGGGTTCTTC. It yields the protein CASSTQEIPLGFF.

The rearrangement links TRBV19 to TRBJ2-1, with D hard to call. V was pared by 4 bases and J by 0 bases, with 4 bases between. The CDR3 consists of 13 residues. Germline V gene lookup returns CDR1 LNHDA and CDR2 SQIVND (reference sequence). The CDR3 coding sequence is TGTGCCAGTAGTACTAACTCCTACAATGAGCAGTTCTTC. This sequence encodes CASSTNSYNEQFF.

The V and J genes are TRBV5-1 and TRBJ2-1; D is ambiguous. The CDR3 spans 12 residues. Deletions cut 0 bases from V and 10 bases from J, with 8 bases between. In germline, CDR1 is SGHRS, CDR2 YFSETQ. CDR3 bases: TGCGCCAGCAGCTTGGGGGCGGAAGAGCAGTTCTTC. This sequence encodes CASSLGAEEQFF.

The rearrangement joins TRBV4-1 to TRBJ2-4, with 10 bases that match TRBD1. Trimming at V came to 4 bases and at J to 5 bases, leaving 2 bases not matched to a gene. CDR1 MGHRA and CDR2 YSYEKL come from the germline V gene. The CDR3 is 14 residues long. The CDR3 loop reads CASSLGQGQNIQYF. CDR3 nucleotide sequence: TGCGCCAGCAGCCTGGGACAGGGGCAAAACATTCAGTACTTC.

V is TRBV25-1 and J is TRBJ1-2; tentative D call: TRBD1 (6 bases). CDR1 is MGHDK and CDR2 is SYGVNS in the germline V gene. Trimming stripped 4 bases from V and 7 bases from J, with 13 bases between. CDR3 size: 13 residues. The CDR3: CASSGTGRSGYTF. DNA of the CDR3: TGTGCCAGCAGTGGAACAGGGAGAAGTGGCTACACCTTC.

The chain links TRBV21-1 to TRBJ2-7; the table's D call of TRBD1 was not tested on the DNA. TRBV21-1 is annotated as a pseudogene. This CDR3 is built from 15 residues. CDR3 protein: CASSTRQGGSYEQYF. CDR3 DNA sequence: TGTGCCAGCAGCACCCGACAGGGGGGCTCCTACGAGCAGTACTTC.

This clone is a singleton in its sample. The genes are TRBV6-5 and TRBJ1-5, with D possibly TRBD1 on 6 matching bases. CDR1 MNHEY and CDR2 SVGAGI come from the germline V gene. This CDR3 has 15 residues. Trimming took 0 bases from V and 6 from J, leaving 12 bases between them. This CDR3 reads CASSYSNRAGQPQHF. For the CDR3, the DNA is TGTGCCAGCAGTTACTCAAACAGGGCGGGTCAGCCCCAGCATTTT.

The CDR3 DNA follows: TGCGCCAGCAGTTCGGGTAATGAGCAGTTCTTC. This encodes CASSSGNEQFF. The rearrangement links TRBV10-2 to TRBJ2-1, with D unclear. Germline V lookup: CDR1 WSHSY, CDR2 SAAADI. Trimming stripped 5 bases from V and 7 bases from J, with 6 bases between. CDR3 length: 11 residues.

The J gene is TRBJ2-7, the V gene TRBV2; 13 nucleotides line up with TRBD2. CDR1 is SNHLY, CDR2 FYNNEI, per germline. This CDR3 has 21 amino acids. V was pared by 6 bases and J by 0 bases, with 20 bases of the junction left unmatched. This CDR3 reads CASRGGALTSGRREVSYEQYF. In nucleotides, the CDR3 is TGTGCCAGCAGAGGGGGGGCTTTGACTAGCGGGAGGCGGGAGGTCTCCTACGAGCAGTACTTC.

This clone was picked up a small number of times. J is TRBJ2-7 and V is TRBV11-2; no reliable D call. The CDR3 length is 11 residues. Germline V gene lookup returns CDR1 SGHAT and CDR2 FQNNGV. Between the trimmed V and J ends, which lost 5 bases and 6 bases, there was a span of 8 bases. CDR3 protein: CASSDVGEQYF. As DNA, the CDR3 is TGTGCCAGCAGCGATGTCGGCGAGCAGTACTTC.

The chain couples TRBV13 to TRBJ1-1; maybe TRBD1 (5 bases). Trimming pared 6 bases from V and 3 bases from J, leaving 14 bases between. The germline V gene has CDR1 PRHDT and CDR2 FYEKMQ (reference sequence). The length of the CDR3 is 14 residues. The CDR3 DNA reads as TGTGCCAGCAGGAGGGCTGGGGGTGACACTGAAGCTTTCTTT. The encoded protein is CASRRAGGDTEAFF.

The genes are TRBV11-3 and TRBJ2-1; D is unclear. CDR3 size: 12 residues. Germline-derived CDR1 and CDR2 are SGHNT and YENEEA. V lost 5 bases and J 5 bases, leaving 7 bases between the germline ends. The CDR3 nucleotides are TGTGCCAGCAGCGGGTCAAACAATGAGCAGTTCTTC. It specifies CASSGSNNEQFF.

This chain links TRBV6-1 with TRBJ2-7; D not certain. CDR1 MNHNS and CDR2 SASEGT come from the germline V gene. The CDR3 is made up of 13 amino acids. V was trimmed by 3 bases and J by 2 bases, leaving 8 bases between them. DNA of the CDR3: TGTGCCAGCAGTGACTCTCTTACCTACGAGCAGTACTTC. Protein product: CASSDSLTYEQYF.

V usage is TRBV28 and J usage is TRBJ1-4, with D uncertain. The CDR3 totals 15 residues. Trimming removed 4 bases at V and 7 bases at J, with 16 bases between. Germline-derived CDR1 and CDR2 are MDHEN and SYDVKM. The CDR3 sequence: CASSYVGSLGEKLFF. The DNA of the CDR3 is TGTGCCAGCAGTTATGTCGGGTCCCTGGGTGAAAAACTGTTTTTT.

Only one count was recorded for this clone. The rearrangement uses TRBV23-1 and TRBJ2-7; TRBD2 aligns across 7 bases. TRBV23-1 is labeled an ORF, and its function is uncertain. CDR3 length: 14 amino acids. After removal of 7 bases from V and 6 bases from J, the junction contained 12 bases not matched to a gene. The CDR3 is CASIWGGCSGEQYF. In DNA form, the CDR3 reads TGCGCCAGCATTTGGGGGGGTTGCTCGGGCGAGCAGTACTTC.

The chain recombines TRBV6-5 with TRBJ2-5; D unclear. The germline V gene has CDR1 MNHEY and CDR2 SVGAGI. Between the trimmed V and J ends, which lost 4 bases and 1 base, there was a span of 7 bases. The CDR3 spans 13 residues. CDR3 nucleotide sequence: TGTGCCAGCAGTTCCCACGGCCAAGAGACCCAGTACTTC. Translating it yields CASSSHGQETQYF.

CDR3 sequence (DNA): TGTGCCAGCAGCTTGTGGCAGAGTACCTCCTACGAGCAGTACTTC. It encodes CASSLWQSTSYEQYF. The rearrangement uses TRBV5-6 and TRBJ2-7; D gene uncertain. The V end lost 1 base, the J end lost 0 bases, and 11 bases lay between the germline ends. The CDR3 has 15 amino acids. The germline V gene has CDR1 SGHDT and CDR2 YYEEEE.

The chain employs TRBV5-1 and TRBJ1-2; 10 positions agree with TRBD1. Germline V gene sequence: CDR1 SGHRS, CDR2 YFSETQ. The CDR3 runs to 16 residues. V lost 0 bases and J lost 6; bases outside the gene matches: 8. The CDR3 is CASSLDTTGGLNGYTF. The CDR3 region has the DNA TGCGCCAGCAGCTTGGATACGACAGGGGGCTTGAATGGCTACACCTTC.

The chain links TRBV28 to TRBJ2-7, with D perhaps TRBD1 (6 bases). V shed 8 bases and J shed 4 bases, with 12 bases lying between them. CDR3 length: 12 residues. CDR1 and CDR2 from the germline V gene are MDHEN and SYDVKM. DNA for the CDR3: TGTGCCAGCCAGGGGCAGCCTTACGAGCAGTACTTC. It translates to CASQGQPYEQYF.

The rearrangement joins TRBV5-8 to TRBJ1-2; TRBD1 might be the D (6 bases). The CDR3 totals 17 residues. Trimming took off 1 base at V and 2 bases at J, with 18 bases between the two ends. Germline CDR1 is SGHTS and CDR2 is YDEGEE. CDR3 sequence: CASSLRLDRKGNYGYTF. In nucleotides, the CDR3 is TGTGCCAGCAGCTTGCGTTTAGACAGGAAAGGGAACTATGGCTACACCTTC.

This chain connects TRBV28 to TRBJ2-5, with D possibly TRBD2 on 7 matching bases. Germline values: CDR1 MDHEN, CDR2 SYDVKM. This CDR3 has 14 amino acids. V lost 2 bases to trimming and J lost 4 bases, with 11 bases between them. The CDR3 loop is CASSLGGGVETQYF. The CDR3 nucleotides are TGTGCCAGCAGTTTAGGAGGGGGGGTAGAGACCCAGTACTTC. Full variable domain (outside the CDR3, taken from reference TRBV28 and TRBJ2-5): DVKVTQSSRYLVKRTGEKVFLECVQDMDHENMFWYRQDPGLGLRLIYFSYDVKMKEKGDIPEGYSVSREKKERFSLILESASTNQTSMYLCASSLGGGVETQYFGPGTRLLVL.